This entry lists 7 T cell receptor beta chains sequenced from one sample in a study of T cell responses to AZD1222 COVID-19 vaccine. Clones were read by immunoSEQ multiplex PCR, and TCRdb kept only the in-frame ones, dropping some. The repertoire includes about 100,000 clones, 87% of them detected once, and under 4% sits in the top ten. The sequences come from peripheral blood, collected on day 0 of AZD1222 vaccination. These receptors were taken from an adult in good health.

The genes are TRBV3-1 (or the pseudogene TRBV3-2) and TRBJ2-1; TRBD1 is a possible D gene (6 bases). V shed 3 bases and J shed 2 bases, with 11 bases lying between them. Germline values: CDR1 LGHDT, CDR2 YNNKEL (reference sequence). CDR3 size: 15 residues. The CDR3 region is CASSQAGATYNEQFF. The CDR3 region has the DNA TGTGCCAGCAGCCAGGCAGGGGCGACCTACAATGAGCAGTTCTTC.

The chain joins TRBV18 to TRBJ1-1, with unresolved D. This CDR3 comprises 15 residues. Trimming removed 3 bases at V and 2 bases at J, with 13 bases between. Germline CDR1 reads KGHSH; CDR2 reads LQKENI. Here the CDR3 DNA reads TGTGCCAGCTCACCGAAGACCCCGATTAACACTGAAGCTTTCTTT. Residues: CASSPKTPINTEAFF.

The J gene is TRBJ2-7, the V gene TRBV7-9; 10 positions agree with TRBD1. Germline-derived CDR1 and CDR2 are SEHNR and FQNEAQ (reference sequence). This CDR3 comprises 15 residues. The ends lost 5 bases at V and 3 bases at J; junction bases unmatched: 7. The CDR3 here is CASSPGGTGDYEQYF. DNA of the CDR3: TGTGCCAGCAGCCCGGGCGGGACAGGGGACTACGAGCAGTACTTC.

The rearrangement uses TRBV7-2 and TRBJ2-5; D is possibly TRBD2 (5 bases). The CDR3 contains 14 residues. V lost 3 bases and J lost 1, with 9 bases in between. Germline V gene lookup returns CDR1 SGHTA and CDR2 FQGNSA. Here the CDR3 DNA reads TGTGCCAGCAGCTTCCCAGGAGGCCAAGAGACCCAGTACTTC. This gives the protein CASSFPGGQETQYF.

The chain carries TRBV3-1 (or the pseudogene TRBV3-2) and TRBJ1-3, with D perhaps TRBD1 (6 bases). V was cut by 0 bases and J by 0 bases, with 24 bases left in between. CDR3 size: 21 residues. Germline V gene sequence: CDR1 LGHDT, CDR2 YNNKEL (reference sequence). CDR3 residues: CASSQDPGVTKEGDSGNTIYF. CDR3 DNA sequence: TGTGCCAGCAGCCAAGATCCAGGGGTTACGAAGGAGGGGGACTCTGGAAACACCATATATTTT.

The V and J genes are TRBV6-6 and TRBJ1-5, with D possibly matching TRBD1 (5 bases). The V gene's germline CDR1 is MNHNY and CDR2 SVGAGI (reference sequence). Trimming took 5 bases from V and 1 from J, leaving 12 bases between them. The CDR3 runs 15 residues. DNA for the CDR3: TGTGCCAGCAGTGCGCTTTGGGGCAGCAATCAGCCCCAGCATTTT. This gives the protein CASSALWGSNQPQHF.

The chain uses TRBV9 and TRBJ2-1; 8 bases are a match to TRBD1. Germline loops: CDR1 SGDLS, CDR2 YYNGEE. The CDR3 is 14 amino acids. The ends lost 0 bases at V and 6 bases at J; junction bases unmatched: 2. CDR3 in DNA: TGTGCCAGCAGCGTAGGACAGGGGATCAATGAGCAGTTCTTC. Its protein is CASSVGQGINEQFF.